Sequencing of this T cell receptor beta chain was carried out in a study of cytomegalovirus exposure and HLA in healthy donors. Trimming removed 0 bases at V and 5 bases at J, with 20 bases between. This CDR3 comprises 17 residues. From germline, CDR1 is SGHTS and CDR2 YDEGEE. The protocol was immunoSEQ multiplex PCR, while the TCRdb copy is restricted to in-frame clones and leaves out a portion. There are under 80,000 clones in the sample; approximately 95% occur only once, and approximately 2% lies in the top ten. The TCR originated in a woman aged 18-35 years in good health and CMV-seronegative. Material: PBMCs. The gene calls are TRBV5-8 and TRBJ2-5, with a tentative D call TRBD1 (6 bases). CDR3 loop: CASSLGQDSFVRETQYF. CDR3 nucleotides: TGTGCCAGCAGCTTGGGACAGGATTCTTTCGTCCGGGAGACCCAGTACTTC.